This T cell receptor beta chain was recorded in a study of blood T cell repertoires in COVID-19. As for the study in general: In each case, the material was cDNA or gDNA derived from T cells, B-cell-depleted T cells, or PBMCs.

This CDR3 contains 15 residues. Germline CDR1 reads SNHLY; CDR2 reads FYNNEI. V dropped 0 bases and J dropped 10 bases, with 17 bases sitting between them. In the authors' workflow: Reference gene primer amplification gave estimated nucleated cell counts. Measured with immunoSEQ multiplex PCR; TCRdb has only the in-frame clones, and not every one. The V and J calls and clone size come from that table; D and trimming were worked out from the DNA. The sample yields fewer than 40,000 clones, about 85% seen once. J is TRBJ2-3 and V is TRBV2, with D perhaps matching TRBD1 (6 bases). The sequencing input was peripheral blood. This receptor was obtained from a woman of 80 years or more with active or convalescent COVID-19. DNA of the CDR3: TGTGCCAGCAGTGAAGCGAGATTGACCGGGACACCGCAGTATTTT. Its translation is CASSEARLTGTPQYF.